This record covers a single TCR beta chain. This receptor's antigen is unknown. No much larger clonotype is one base removed from it; base qualities were not supplied. These data are taken from a study of shared clonotypes between healthy human individuals (dated by TCRdb to 2018 to 2020). With regard to the full study: The cohort included a few men and two women between 18 and 49 years of age. Leukapheresis yielded between about 0.9 and 8.9 billion PBMCs per donor. For each donor, CD4 naive and CD4 memory were each given three plates, CD8 naive was given two plates, and CD8 memory was given one plate. To increase sequencing depth and limit assay-specific biases, TCR repertoire library preparation and sequencing were carried out by different laboratories using diverse techniques. The study deeply sequenced blood TCR repertoires of about 5 healthy adults to estimate repertoire size and the extent of clonotype sharing between individuals.

The CDR3 runs 17 residues from the cysteine to the phenylalanine. CDR3 DNA is the only sequence kept; it has 51 bases, read in frame from the first base. V is cut back by 4 bases and J by 3 bases, with 15 bases in the junction unmatched. On the study overall, not on this receptor specifically: Compared with non-shared clonotypes, clonotypes shared by all four sorted-subset donors had higher generation probabilities. Naive subsets generally had larger estimated clonotype richness than memory subsets did. When a handful of donors were compared, the shared fraction of clonotypes was about 5.2% for naive CD4, less than 4% for naive CD8, 2% to 2.5% for memory CD4, and roughly 0.43% for memory CD8. Because the study included only a small number of donors, the genetic and exposure-history diversity represented was limited. Sampling was restricted to blood, and TCR repertoires in tissues likely differ from the TCR repertoires found in blood. Incomplete sequencing was indicated by rarefaction of sorted-subset datasets, despite the large sequencing depth. Pairwise subsampling led to the expectation that sequencing depth would affect the degree of clonotype sharing among donors.

The donors were healthy, HIV-negative adults with no recently reported acute infections or vaccinations. All donors were Caucasian adults living in Nashville, Tennessee, USA. CD4+ T cells were enriched through magnetic negative selection, after which naive cells were positively selected on CD45RA and the remaining negative fraction served as the memory subset. Blood was collected by leukapheresis, and PBMCs were isolated by Ficoll-Histopaque density gradient centrifugation and then cryopreserved in liquid nitrogen vapor phase. Analytical flow cytometry was used to check the purity and quantity of every magnetically sorted T cell population. Genomic DNA was isolated from every sorted fraction and measured by UV absorbance on a Nanodrop 2000c. Using the deep immunoSEQ assay, multiplex PCR amplified TCR CDR3 regions from genomic DNA. Genomic DNA extracted from each cell subset was distributed evenly over all wells of several immunoSEQ 96-well plates, and each plate served as one replicate. Each replicate PCR for sorted subsets received about 200 ng genomic DNA, equal to tens of thousands of T cell genomes. Purified libraries were quantified with a Qubit 3.0 fluorometer, sized on a Bioanalyzer 2100, and re-quantified with the KAPA Library Quantification kit. Every immunoSEQ 96-well plate was sequenced on a separate single-read 150-cycle Illumina NextSeq 550 flow cell. Per the authors' processing: Because the immunoSEQ output included only junctional sequences and no quality scores, the filtering could not be the same as the filtering used for full-length reads. Sequences were annotated with PyIR, a Python wrapper for IgBLAST v1.9, using IMGT germline references to assign V/J genes and CDR3. Reads were filtered out if the reads had weak V/J assignments (E-value above 1e-6), no CDR3, stop codons, out-of-frame junctions, or ambiguous translated residues. A V3J clonotype was defined by an identical inferred V gene, J gene, and CDR3 amino acid sequence. Percentage overlap between repertoires was calculated by dividing the number of shared unique clonotypes by the size of the smaller repertoire. Repertoire richness was assessed with RTK rarefaction, the Chao1 estimator, and Recon v2.1 estimates of unobserved clonotypes. Generation probabilities were computed with OLGA for all TCRbeta clonotypes obtained by the gDNA method from several donors. Imported from immuneACCESS, the table was reduced by TCRdb to in-frame sequences with V and J called. These copies leave out some clones; in studies compared against another copy, an unresolved V gene accounts for under half, and the cause of the remainder is not known. V and J calls and clone size are given by that table; D and trimming were obtained from the DNA. The sample table contains some 2,400,000 clones; only one count was recorded for under 97% of them. The ten largest clones represent approximately 0.13% of the sample.

This clonotype originated in a man aged 18-30 years in good health. The chain links TRBV5-3 with TRBJ1-2, with 7 bases matching TRBD1. TRBV5-3 is flagged as an ORF with uncertain function. Sequenced input: naive CD4+ T cells sorted from blood. This sample's cell subset or site label indicates: CD45RA+ positively selected. The CDR3 amino acid sequence is: CARSGPEPTRGDYGYTF. In nucleotide form, the sequence is TGTGCCAGAAGCGGACCTGAGCCGACCAGGGGGGACTATGGCTACACCTTC.